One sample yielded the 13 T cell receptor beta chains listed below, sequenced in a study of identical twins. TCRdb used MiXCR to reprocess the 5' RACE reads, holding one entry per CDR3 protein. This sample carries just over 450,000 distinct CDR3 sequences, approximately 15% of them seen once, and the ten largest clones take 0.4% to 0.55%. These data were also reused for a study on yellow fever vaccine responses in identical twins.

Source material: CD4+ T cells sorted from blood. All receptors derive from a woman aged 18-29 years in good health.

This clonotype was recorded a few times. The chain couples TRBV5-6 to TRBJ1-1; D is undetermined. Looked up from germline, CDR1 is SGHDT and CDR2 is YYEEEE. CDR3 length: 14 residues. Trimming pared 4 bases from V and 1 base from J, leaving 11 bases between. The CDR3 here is CASSRKGKNTEAFF. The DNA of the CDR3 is TGTGCCAGCAGCCGTAAAGGCAAGAACACTGAAGCTTTCTTT. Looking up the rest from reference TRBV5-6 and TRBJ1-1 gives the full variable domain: DAGVTQSPTHLIKTRGQQVTLRCSPKSGHDTVSWYQQALGQGPQFIFQYYEEEERQRGNFPDRFSGHQFPNYSSELNVNALLLGDSALYLCASSRKGKNTEAFFGQGTRLTVV.

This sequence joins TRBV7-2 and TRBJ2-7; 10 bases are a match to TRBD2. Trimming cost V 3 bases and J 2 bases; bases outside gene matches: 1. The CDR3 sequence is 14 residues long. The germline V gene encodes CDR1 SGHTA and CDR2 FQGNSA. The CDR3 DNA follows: TGTGCCAGCAGCTTTACTAGCGGGACCTACGAGCAGTACTTC. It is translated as CASSFTSGTYEQYF.

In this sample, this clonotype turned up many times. The CDR3 nucleotides are TGCGCCAGCAGCCCCGGTGGCAATCAGCCCCAGCATTTT. Protein sequence: CASSPGGNQPQHF. This chain links TRBV5-1 with TRBJ1-5; no clear D. CDR1 is SGHRS, CDR2 YFSETQ, per germline. The CDR3 totals 13 residues. The V end lost 4 bases, the J end lost 2 bases, and 7 bases lay between the germline ends.

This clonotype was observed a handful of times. The CDR3 nucleotides read TGTGCCAGCACAGGTTCGGAGACATCTAACTATGGCTACACCTTC. Translated, it gives CASTGSETSNYGYTF. V and J are TRBV6-1 and TRBJ1-2; D is undetermined. The ends were cut back, 7 bases at V and 0 bases at J, with 15 bases in the middle. The CDR3 loop spans 15 amino acids. Germline V gives CDR1 MNHNS, CDR2 SASEGT.

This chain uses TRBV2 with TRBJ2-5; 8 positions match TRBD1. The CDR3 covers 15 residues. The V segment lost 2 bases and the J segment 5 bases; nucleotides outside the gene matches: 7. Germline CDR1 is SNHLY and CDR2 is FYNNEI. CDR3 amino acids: CASSEPDRGDETQYF. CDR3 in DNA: TGTGCCAGCAGTGAACCCGACAGGGGCGACGAGACCCAGTACTTC.

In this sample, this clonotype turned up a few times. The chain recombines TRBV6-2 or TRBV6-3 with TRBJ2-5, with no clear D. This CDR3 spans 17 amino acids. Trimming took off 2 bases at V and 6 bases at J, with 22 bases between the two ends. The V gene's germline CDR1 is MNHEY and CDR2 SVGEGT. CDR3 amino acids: CASSYGLRIEIVKTQYF. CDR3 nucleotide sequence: TGTGCCAGCAGTTACGGCCTCCGGATTGAAATCGTGAAGACCCAGTACTTC.

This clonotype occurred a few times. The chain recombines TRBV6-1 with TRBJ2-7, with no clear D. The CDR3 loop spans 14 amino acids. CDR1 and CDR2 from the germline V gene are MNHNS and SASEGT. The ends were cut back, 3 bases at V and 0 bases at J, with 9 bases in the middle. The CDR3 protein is CASSDGRDSYEQYF. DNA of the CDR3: TGTGCCAGCAGTGACGGACGAGACTCCTACGAGCAGTACTTC.

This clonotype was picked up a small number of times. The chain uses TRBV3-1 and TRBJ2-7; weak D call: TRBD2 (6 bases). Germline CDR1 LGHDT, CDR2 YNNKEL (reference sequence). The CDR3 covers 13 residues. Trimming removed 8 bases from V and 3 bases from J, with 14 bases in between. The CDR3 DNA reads TGTGCCAGCTCCCGGGGCGGGGACTACGAGCAGTACTTC. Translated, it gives CASSRGGDYEQYF.

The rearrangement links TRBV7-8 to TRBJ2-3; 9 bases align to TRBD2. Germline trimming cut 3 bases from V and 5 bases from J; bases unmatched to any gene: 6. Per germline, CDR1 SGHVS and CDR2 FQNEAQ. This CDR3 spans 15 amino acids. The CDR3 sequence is CASSLGTSRGDTQYF. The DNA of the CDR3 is TGTGCCAGCAGCTTGGGGACTAGCCGGGGAGATACGCAGTATTTT.

CDR3 in DNA: TGTGCCAGCAGTCCTACCTACGAGGTTGCCGAGCAGTACTTC. It codes for CASSPTYEVAEQYF. The chain joins TRBV6-1 to TRBJ2-7; D is uncertain. Germline V CDR1 and CDR2: MNHNS, SASEGT. Trimming took 5 bases from V and 6 from J, leaving 17 bases between them. This CDR3 has 14 amino acids.

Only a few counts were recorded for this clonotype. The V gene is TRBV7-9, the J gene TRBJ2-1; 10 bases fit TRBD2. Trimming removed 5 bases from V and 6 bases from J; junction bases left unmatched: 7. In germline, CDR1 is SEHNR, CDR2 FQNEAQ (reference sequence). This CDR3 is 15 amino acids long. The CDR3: CASSPLAGVLNEQFF. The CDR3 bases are TGTGCCAGCAGCCCTCTAGCGGGGGTCCTCAATGAGCAGTTCTTC.

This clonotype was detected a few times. CDR3 loop: CASTSSTAASYEQYF. CDR3 in DNA: TGTGCCAGCACTTCAAGCACAGCGGCCTCCTACGAGCAGTACTTC. This chain uses TRBV6-2 or TRBV6-3 with TRBJ2-7, with D possibly TRBD2 on 5 matching bases. Trimming removed 7 bases at V and 0 bases at J, with 16 bases between. The CDR3 extends over 15 amino acids. Germline loops: CDR1 MNHEY, CDR2 SVGEGT.

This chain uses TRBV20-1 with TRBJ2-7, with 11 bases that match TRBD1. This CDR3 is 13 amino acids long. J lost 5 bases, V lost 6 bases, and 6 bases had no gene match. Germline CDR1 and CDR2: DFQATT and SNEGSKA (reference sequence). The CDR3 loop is CSASDRGLHEQYF. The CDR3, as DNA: TGCAGTGCGTCGGACAGGGGGCTCCACGAGCAGTACTTC.